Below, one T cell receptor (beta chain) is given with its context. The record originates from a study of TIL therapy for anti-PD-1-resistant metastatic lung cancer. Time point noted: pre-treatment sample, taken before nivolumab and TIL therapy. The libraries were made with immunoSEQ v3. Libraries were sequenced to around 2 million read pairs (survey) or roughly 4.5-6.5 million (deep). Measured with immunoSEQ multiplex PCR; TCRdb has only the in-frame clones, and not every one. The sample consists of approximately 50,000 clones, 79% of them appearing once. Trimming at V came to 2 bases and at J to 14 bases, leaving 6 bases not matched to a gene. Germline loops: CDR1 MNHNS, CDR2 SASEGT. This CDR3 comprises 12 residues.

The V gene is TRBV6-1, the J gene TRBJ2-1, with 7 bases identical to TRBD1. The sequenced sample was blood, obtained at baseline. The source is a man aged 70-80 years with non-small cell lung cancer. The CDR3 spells CASSEPTGIEFF. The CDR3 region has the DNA TGTGCCAGCAGTGAACCGACAGGGATTGAGTTCTTC.